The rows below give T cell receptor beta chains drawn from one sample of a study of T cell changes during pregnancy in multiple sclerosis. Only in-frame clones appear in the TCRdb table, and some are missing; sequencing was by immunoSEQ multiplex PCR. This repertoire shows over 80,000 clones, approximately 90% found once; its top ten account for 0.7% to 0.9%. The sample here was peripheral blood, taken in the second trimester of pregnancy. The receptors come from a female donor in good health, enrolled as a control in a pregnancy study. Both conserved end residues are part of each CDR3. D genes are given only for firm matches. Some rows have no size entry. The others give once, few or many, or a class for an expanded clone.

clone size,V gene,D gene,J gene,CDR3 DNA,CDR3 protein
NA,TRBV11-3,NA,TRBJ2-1,TGTGCCAGCAGCTCCGGTGTGACACAGAGCTCCTACAATGAGCAGTTCTTC,CASSSGVTQSSYNEQFF
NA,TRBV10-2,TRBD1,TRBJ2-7,TGCGCCAGCATCAGACCCGGACAGGGTGGCTACGAGCAGTACTTC,CASIRPGQGGYEQYF
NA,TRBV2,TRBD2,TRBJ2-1,TGTGCCAGCAGGACTGAGCGGGGGAACTACAATGAGCAGTTCTTC,CASRTERGNYNEQFF
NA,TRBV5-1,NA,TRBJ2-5,TGCGCCAGCAGCTTGGGCCTCGGTCCCACCCAAGAGACCCAGTACTTC,CASSLGLGPTQETQYF
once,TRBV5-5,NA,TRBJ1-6,TGTGCCAGCAGGGCTCGACAGGACTTCACTTATAATTCACCCCTCCACTTT,CASRARQDFTYNSPLHF
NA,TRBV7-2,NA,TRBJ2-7,TGTGCCAGCAGCTTAAGCCCTAGTATCTACGAGCAGTACTTC,CASSLSPSIYEQYF
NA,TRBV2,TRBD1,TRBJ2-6,TGTGCCAGCAGCCTGACAGGGGGCGCCTCTGGGGCCAACGTCCTGACTTTC,CASSLTGGASGANVLTF
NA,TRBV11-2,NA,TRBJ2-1,TGTGCCAGCAGCACTCAGGCGTACAATGAGCAGTTCTTC,CASSTQAYNEQFF
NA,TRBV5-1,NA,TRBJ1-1,TGCGCCAGCAGCTCCAGCACAGGAATGAACACTGAAGCTTTCTTT,CASSSSTGMNTEAFF
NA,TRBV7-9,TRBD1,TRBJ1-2,TGTGCCAGCAATGGACAGGGGAACTATGGCTACACCTTC,CASNGQGNYGYTF
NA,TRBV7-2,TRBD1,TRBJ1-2,TGTGCCAGCAGCTTTTCGACAGGGGGCGGTTTAAGTGGCTACACCTTC,CASSFSTGGGLSGYTF
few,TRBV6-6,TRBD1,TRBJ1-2,TGTGCCAGCAGCTTCGGACAGGAGGGCTATGGCTACACCTTC,CASSFGQEGYGYTF
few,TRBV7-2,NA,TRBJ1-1,TGTGCCAGCAGCTTATTCGAGGGAGGCACTGAAGCTTTCTTT,CASSLFEGGTEAFF
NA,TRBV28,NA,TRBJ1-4,TGTGCCAGCAGTCCTCCCCCTCCGACAGGTGATAATGAAAAACTGTTTTTT,CASSPPPPTGDNEKLFF
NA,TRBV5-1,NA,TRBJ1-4,TGCGCCAGCAGCTTTCGACAAATTAATGAAAAACTGTTTTTT,CASSFRQINEKLFF
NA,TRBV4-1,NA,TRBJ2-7,TGCGCCAGCAGCCAGGGTCATAGCGTAAACGAGCAGTACTTC,CASSQGHSVNEQYF
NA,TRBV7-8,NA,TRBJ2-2,TGTGCCAGCAGCCGTTTCGGACAGCACACCGGGGAGCTGTTTTTT,CASSRFGQHTGELFF
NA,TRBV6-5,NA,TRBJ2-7,TGTGCCAGCAGCAGGGGAACACTTTACGAGCAGTACTTC,CASSRGTLYEQYF
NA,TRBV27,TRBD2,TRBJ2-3,TGTGCCAGCAGTCTCATGGGGGGGGGTGATACGCAGTATTTT,CASSLMGGGDTQYF
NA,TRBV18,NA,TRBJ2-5,TGTGCCAGCTCACCACAACAGCTCTTCCAAGAGACCCAGTACTTC,CASSPQQLFQETQYF
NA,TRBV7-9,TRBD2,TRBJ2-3,TGTGCCAGCAGCCGCATGGTGTCTAGCGGGGGTACAGATACGCAGTATTTT,CASSRMVSSGGTDTQYF
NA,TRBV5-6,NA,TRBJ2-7,TGTGCCAGCAGCTTGGGAACACCTGTCTACGAGCAGTACTTC,CASSLGTPVYEQYF
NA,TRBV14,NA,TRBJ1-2,TGTGCCAGCAGCCAAGCGTACGAGGGTTATGGCTACACCTTC,CASSQAYEGYGYTF
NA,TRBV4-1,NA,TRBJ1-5,TGCGCCAGCAGCTCCCGGCCCCAGGGAGGGGACAATCAGCCCCAGCATTTT,CASSSRPQGGDNQPQHF
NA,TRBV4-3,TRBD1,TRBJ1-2,TGCGCCAGCAGCATGACAGGGAACTATGGCTACACCTTC,CASSMTGNYGYTF
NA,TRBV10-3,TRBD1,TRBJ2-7,TGTGCCATCACCCCGCGGCAGGACAGGCACGAGCAGTACTTC,CAITPRQDRHEQYF
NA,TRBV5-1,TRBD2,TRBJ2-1,TGCGCCAGCAGCTTGGCGTCTAGCGGGGGGGGCAATGAGCAGTTCTTC,CASSLASSGGGNEQFF
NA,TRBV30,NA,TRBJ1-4,TGTGCCTGGAGTGGCACAGGGTCTAATGAAAAACTGTTTTTT,CAWSGTGSNEKLFF
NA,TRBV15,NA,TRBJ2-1,TGTGCCACCAGCAGAGAGGGCAGTAATGAGCAGTTCTTC,CATSREGSNEQFF
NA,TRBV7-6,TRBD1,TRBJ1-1,TGTGCCAGCAGCTCCGTTCTTTTCGGACAGGGGTTCACTGAAGCTTTCTTT,CASSSVLFGQGFTEAFF
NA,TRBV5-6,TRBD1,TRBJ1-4,TGTGCCAGCAGCTTACTCCTTGACAGGGTTGAGGAAAAACTGTTTTTT,CASSLLLDRVEEKLFF
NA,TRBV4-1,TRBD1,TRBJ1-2,TGCGCCAGCAGCCAAGATGTTCAGTGGGACAGTGGCTACACCTTC,CASSQDVQWDSGYTF
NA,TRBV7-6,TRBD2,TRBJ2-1,TGTGCCAGCAGCTTACGCGTTAGCGGGGGGGCCTATTTCAATGAGCAGTTCTTC,CASSLRVSGGAYFNEQFF
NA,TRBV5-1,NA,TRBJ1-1,TGCGCCAGCAGCCCGGACAGCCCCAACACTGAAGCTTTCTTT,CASSPDSPNTEAFF
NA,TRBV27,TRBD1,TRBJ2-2,TGTGCCAGCAGAAGACAGGGCGGTCCCGGGGAGCTGTTTTTT,CASRRQGGPGELFF
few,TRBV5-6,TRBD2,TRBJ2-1,TGTGCCAGCAGCCAGACTAGCGGGGGGGATAGCTCCTACAATGAGCAGTTCTTC,CASSQTSGGDSSYNEQFF
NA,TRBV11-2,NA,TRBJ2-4,TGTGCCAGCAGCCCTTTGGGCAGGGCCAAAAACATTCAGTACTTC,CASSPLGRAKNIQYF
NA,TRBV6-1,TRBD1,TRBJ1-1,TGTGCCAGCAGAGACAGGGTTCCTGAAGCTTTCTTT,CASRDRVPEAFF
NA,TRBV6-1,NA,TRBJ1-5,TGTGCCAGCGAGGGGAGGGCCTATAGCAATCAGCCCCAGCATTTT,CASEGRAYSNQPQHF
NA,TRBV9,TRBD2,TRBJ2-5,TGTGCCAGCAGCCCCGGGACTAGCGGGATGGAGACCCAGTACTTC,CASSPGTSGMETQYF
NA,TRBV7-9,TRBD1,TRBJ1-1,TGTGCCAGCAGCTTTGGGACAGCTGAAGCTTTCTTT,CASSFGTAEAFF
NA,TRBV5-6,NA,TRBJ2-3,TGTGCCAGCAGCCTCACAGTGGGAGGAGGCACAGATACGCAGTATTTT,CASSLTVGGGTDTQYF
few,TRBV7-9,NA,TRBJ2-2,TGTGCCAGCAGCTTGAGTGCCGGGGAGCTGTTTTTT,CASSLSAGELFF
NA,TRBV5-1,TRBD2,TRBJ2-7,TGCGCCAGCAGGCTTCTAGCGGGTGCCGTGGACGAGCAGTACTTC,CASRLLAGAVDEQYF
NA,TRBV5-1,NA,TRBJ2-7,TGCGCCAGCAGCTTAAACAGAAACTACGAGCAGTACTTC,CASSLNRNYEQYF
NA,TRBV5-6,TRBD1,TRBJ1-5,TGTGCCAGCAGCCGGGACAGGGGGATGAGCAATCAGCCCCAGCATTTT,CASSRDRGMSNQPQHF
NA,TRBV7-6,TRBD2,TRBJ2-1,TGTGCCAGCAGCTTACAGCCTAGCGGAAGCTCCTACAATGAGCAGTTCTTC,CASSLQPSGSSYNEQFF
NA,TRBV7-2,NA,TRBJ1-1,TGTGCCAGCAGCTTACAACAGAGCATGAACACTGAAGCTTTCTTT,CASSLQQSMNTEAFF